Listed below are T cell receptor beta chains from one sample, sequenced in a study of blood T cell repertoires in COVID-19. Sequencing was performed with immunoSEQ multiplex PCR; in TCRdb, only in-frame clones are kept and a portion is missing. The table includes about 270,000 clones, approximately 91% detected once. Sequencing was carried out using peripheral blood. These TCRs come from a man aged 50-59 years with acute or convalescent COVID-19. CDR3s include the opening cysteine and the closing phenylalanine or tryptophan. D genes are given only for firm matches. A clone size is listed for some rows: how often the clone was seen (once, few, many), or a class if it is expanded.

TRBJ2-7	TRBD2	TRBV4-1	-	CASSQEPGRGGYEQYF	TGCGCCAGCAGCCAAGAACCCGGGCGGGGGGGCTACGAGCAGTACTTC
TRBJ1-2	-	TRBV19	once	CASRPRSTEPYGYTF	TGTGCCAGTAGACCCCGCTCGACAGAGCCCTATGGCTACACCTTC
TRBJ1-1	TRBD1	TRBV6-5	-	CASKTDRSAEAFF	TGTGCCAGCAAGACGGACAGGTCAGCTGAAGCTTTCTTT
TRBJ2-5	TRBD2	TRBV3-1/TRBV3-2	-	CASSQEGGTSGGLPRGTQYF	TGTGCCAGCAGCCAAGAAGGAGGGACTAGCGGGGGCCTACCCAGGGGGACCCAGTACTTC
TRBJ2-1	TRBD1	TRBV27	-	CASRWVQGHNEQFF	TGTGCCAGCAGGTGGGTACAGGGGCACAATGAGCAGTTCTTC
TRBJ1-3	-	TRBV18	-	CASSPPHFTIYF	TGTGCCAGCTCACCACCGCACTTCACCATATATTTT
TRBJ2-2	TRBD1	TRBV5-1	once	CASSSTGGAEIGELFF	TGCGCCAGCAGCTCAACAGGGGGCGCGGAGATCGGGGAGCTGTTTTTT
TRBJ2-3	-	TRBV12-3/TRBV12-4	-	CASSPSPDTQYF	TGTGCCAGCAGTCCATCCCCAGATACGCAGTATTTT
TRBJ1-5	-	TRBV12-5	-	CASGFSERQHF	TGTGCTAGTGGTTTCTCGGAGCGCCAGCATTTT
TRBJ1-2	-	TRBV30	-	CAWSGVYYGYTF	TGTGCCTGGAGTGGTGTCTACTATGGCTACACCTTC
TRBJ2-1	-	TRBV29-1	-	CSVEFSHNEQFF	TGCAGCGTTGAATTCAGTCACAATGAGCAGTTCTTC
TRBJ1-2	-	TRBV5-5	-	CASSLTENSGYTF	TGTGCCAGCAGCTTGACAGAGAACTCTGGCTACACCTTC
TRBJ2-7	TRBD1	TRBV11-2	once	CASTPDQGAVGEQYF	TGTGCCAGCACTCCGGATCAGGGGGCTGTGGGGGAGCAGTACTTC
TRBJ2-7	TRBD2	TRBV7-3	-	CASSPNLAGAYEQYF	TGTGCCAGCAGCCCCAACCTAGCGGGGGCCTACGAGCAGTACTTC
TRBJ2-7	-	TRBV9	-	CASSVGAGMAYEQYF	TGTGCCAGCAGCGTAGGGGCAGGGATGGCCTACGAGCAGTACTTC
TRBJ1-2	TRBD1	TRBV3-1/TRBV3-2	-	CASTLQGAYGYTF	TGTGCCAGCACCTTACAGGGGGCCTATGGCTACACCTTC
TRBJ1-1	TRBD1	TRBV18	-	CASRTGGTNTEAFF	TGTGCCAGCCGGACAGGGGGCACGAACACTGAAGCTTTCTTT
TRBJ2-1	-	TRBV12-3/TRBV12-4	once	CASSPKNEQFF	TGTGCCAGCAGTCCAAAAAATGAGCAGTTCTTC
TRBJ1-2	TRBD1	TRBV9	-	CASSATTGTYGYTF	TGTGCCAGCAGCGCAACGACAGGGACCTATGGCTACACCTTC
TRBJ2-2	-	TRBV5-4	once	CASSPPEGRNTGELFF	TGTGCCAGCAGCCCCCCCGAAGGGAGAAACACCGGGGAGCTGTTTTTT
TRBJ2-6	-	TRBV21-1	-	CASSRQILSGANVLTF	TGTGCCAGCAGCCGACAGATTCTCTCTGGGGCCAACGTCCTGACTTTC
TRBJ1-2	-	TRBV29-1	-	CSVVFNYGYTF	TGCAGCGTTGTATTTAACTATGGCTACACCTTC
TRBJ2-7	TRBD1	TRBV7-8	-	CASSLGGQGPYF	TGTGCCAGCAGCTTAGGAGGACAGGGGCCGTACTTC
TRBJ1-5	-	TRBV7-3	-	CASSLTPGGGQPQHF	TGTGCCAGCAGCTTAACTCCCGGGGGGGGTCAGCCCCAGCATTTT
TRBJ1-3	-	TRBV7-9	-	CASSLGEGNTIYF	TGTGCCAGCAGCTTGGGAGAAGGAAACACCATATATTTT
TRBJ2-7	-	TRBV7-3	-	CASSPVAVAPIYEQYF	TGTGCCAGCAGCCCGGTTGCGGTGGCACCAATCTACGAGCAGTACTTC
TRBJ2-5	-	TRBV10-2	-	CASSQGSRGETQYF	TGCGCCAGCAGTCAGGGGTCGAGAGGAGAGACCCAGTACTTC
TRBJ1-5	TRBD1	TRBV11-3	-	CASSLDLSWGQVYSNQPQHF	TGTGCCAGCAGCTTAGATCTTTCATGGGGACAGGTTTATAGCAATCAGCCCCAGCATTTT
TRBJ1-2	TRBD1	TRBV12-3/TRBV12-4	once	CASRETGFGYTF	TGTGCCAGCAGGGAGACAGGGTTTGGCTACACCTTC
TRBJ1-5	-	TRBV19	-	CASSMNYGVKLSNQPQHF	TGTGCCAGTAGTATGAATTACGGGGTAAAACTTAGCAATCAGCCCCAGCATTTT
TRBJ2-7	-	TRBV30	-	CAWSWWGSSYEQYF	TGTGCCTGGAGTTGGTGGGGCAGCTCCTACGAGCAGTACTTC
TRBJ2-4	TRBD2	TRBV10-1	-	CASSEGAGERVGIQYF	TGCGCCAGCAGTGAAGGGGCGGGGGAGCGCGTAGGCATTCAGTACTTC
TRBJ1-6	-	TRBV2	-	CASSGRMSYNSPLHF	TGTGCCAGCAGTGGGAGGATGTCCTATAATTCACCCCTCCACTTT
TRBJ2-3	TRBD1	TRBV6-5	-	CASSPPGGRRDTQYF	TGTGCCAGCAGCCCCCCAGGGGGCAGGAGGGATACGCAGTATTTT
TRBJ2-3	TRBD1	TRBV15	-	CATSSQQGAGTDTQYF	TGTGCCACCAGCAGCCAACAGGGGGCCGGCACAGATACGCAGTATTTT
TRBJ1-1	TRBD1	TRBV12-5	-	CASGRDRSTEAFF	TGTGCTAGTGGCCGGGACAGGTCCACTGAAGCTTTCTTT
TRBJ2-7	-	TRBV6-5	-	CASSYEGRTYEQYF	TGTGCCAGCAGTTACGAGGGTAGAACCTACGAGCAGTACTTC
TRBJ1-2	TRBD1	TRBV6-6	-	CASSLLPGQQGDGYTF	TGTGCCAGCAGTCTACTACCGGGACAGCAGGGAGATGGCTACACCTTC
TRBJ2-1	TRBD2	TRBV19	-	CASSILTGGQQFF	TGTGCCAGTAGTATTTTGACGGGGGGGCAGCAGTTCTTC
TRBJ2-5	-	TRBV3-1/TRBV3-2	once	CASSQQGWRETQYF	TGTGCCAGCAGCCAACAGGGATGGCGAGAGACCCAGTACTTC
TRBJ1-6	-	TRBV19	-	CASSIVFGDSPLHF	TGTGCCAGTAGTATCGTTTTCGGGGATTCACCCCTCCACTTT
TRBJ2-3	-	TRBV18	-	CASSLYSTGTQYF	TGTGCCAGCTCACTATATAGCACAGGTACGCAGTATTTT
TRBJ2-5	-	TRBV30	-	CAWNPLQGYGETQYF	TGTGCCTGGAATCCCCTCCAGGGGTACGGGGAGACCCAGTACTTC
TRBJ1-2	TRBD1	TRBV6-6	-	CASSYTTGNYGYTF	TGTGCCAGCAGTTACACGACAGGGAACTATGGCTACACCTTC
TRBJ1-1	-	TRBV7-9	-	CASSLGGAGENTEAFF	TGTGCCAGCAGCTTAGGTGGGGCAGGGGAAAACACTGAAGCTTTCTTT
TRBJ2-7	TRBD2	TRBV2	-	CASTGGGSYEQYF	TGTGCCAGCACTGGCGGGGGGTCGTACGAGCAGTACTTC
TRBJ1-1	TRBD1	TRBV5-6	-	CASSRGQGMNTEAFF	TGTGCCAGCAGCAGGGGACAGGGCATGAACACTGAAGCTTTCTTT
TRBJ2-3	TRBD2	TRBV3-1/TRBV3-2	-	CASSQALAGGPADTQYF	TGTGCCAGCAGCCAAGCTTTAGCGGGGGGGCCGGCAGATACGCAGTATTTT
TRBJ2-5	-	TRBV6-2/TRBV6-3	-	CASSYVTNQETQYF	TGTGCCAGCAGTTACGTGACAAACCAAGAGACCCAGTACTTC
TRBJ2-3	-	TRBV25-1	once	CASTTGTDTQYF	TGTGCCAGCACAACAGGCACAGATACGCAGTATTTT
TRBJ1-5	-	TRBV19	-	CASSIFRDRGSNQPQHF	TGTGCCAGTAGTATTTTCAGGGACCGGGGGAGCAATCAGCCCCAGCATTTT
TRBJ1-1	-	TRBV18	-	CASSLQANTEAFF	TGTGCCAGCTCACTACAGGCGAACACTGAAGCTTTCTTT